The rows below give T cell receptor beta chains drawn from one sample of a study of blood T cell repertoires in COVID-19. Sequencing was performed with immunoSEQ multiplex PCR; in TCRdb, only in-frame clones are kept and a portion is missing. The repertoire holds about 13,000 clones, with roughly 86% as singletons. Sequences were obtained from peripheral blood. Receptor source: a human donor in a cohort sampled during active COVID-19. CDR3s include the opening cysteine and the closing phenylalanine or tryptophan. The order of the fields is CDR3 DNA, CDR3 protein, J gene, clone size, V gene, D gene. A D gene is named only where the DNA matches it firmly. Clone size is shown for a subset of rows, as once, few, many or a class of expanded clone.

TGTGCCAGTAGTATTTCCACAGGGGGCACCTACGAGCAGTACTTC | CASSISTGGTYEQYF | TRBJ2-7 | few | TRBV19 | TRBD1
TGTGCCAGCAGCCAAATTCTAAGCTACGAGCAGTACTTC | CASSQILSYEQYF | TRBJ2-7 | NA | TRBV5-5 | NA
TGCGCCAGCAGTGATACAGGGAATCAGCCCCAGCATTTT | CASSDTGNQPQHF | TRBJ1-5 | NA | TRBV10-2 | NA
TGTGCCAGCAGTGAAACACCAAGAGATACGCAGTATTTT | CASSETPRDTQYF | TRBJ2-3 | NA | TRBV6-4 | NA
TGTGCCAGCAGCTTGCGGATAGGGGATATCCCAAGCTCCTACGAGCAGTACTTC | CASSLRIGDIPSSYEQYF | TRBJ2-7 | NA | TRBV5-6 | NA
TGTGCCAGCACCTTCGTGACCGGGGAGCTGTTTTTT | CASTFVTGELFF | TRBJ2-2 | NA | TRBV6-5 | NA
TGTGCCAGCAGTGGGCGGTCGCGGGGCGAGCAGTACTTC | CASSGRSRGEQYF | TRBJ2-7 | once | TRBV28 | NA
TGTGCCAGCAGCTTTCACACAGGTCCAGGGGAGACCCAGTACTTC | CASSFHTGPGETQYF | TRBJ2-5 | once | TRBV5-6 | NA
TGTGCCAGCAGCTCCGGAATAATGGCCGACAGAAGCGAAGCTTTCTTT | CASSSGIMADRSEAFF | TRBJ1-1 | NA | TRBV7-2 | NA
TGTGCCTGGAGTCTGGGACAGCCGAATCAGCCCCAGCATTTT | CAWSLGQPNQPQHF | TRBJ1-5 | NA | TRBV30 | TRBD1
TGTGCCAGCAGCTTTAACGGGCCGGGGCAAGAGACCCAGTACTTC | CASSFNGPGQETQYF | TRBJ2-5 | NA | TRBV5-6 | NA
TGTGCCAGCAGCCAAGATGCTACGGGAGGTCAGCCCCAGCATTTT | CASSQDATGGQPQHF | TRBJ1-5 | NA | TRBV4-2 | NA
TGTGCCAGTGGGACAGGGGGTAATTCACCCCTCCACTTT | CASGTGGNSPLHF | TRBJ1-6 | NA | TRBV19 | TRBD1
TGTGCCAGCAGTGAAAGGCCCGGGGCCAAAAACATTCAGTACTTC | CASSERPGAKNIQYF | TRBJ2-4 | NA | TRBV6-1 | NA
TGCGCCAGCAGCCCCGGACAGGTGGGGGGCTACAATGAGCAGTTCTTC | CASSPGQVGGYNEQFF | TRBJ2-1 | NA | TRBV5-1 | NA
TGCGCCAGTCGCCCTTCAGGATTAGGTACTGAAGCTTTCTTT | CASRPSGLGTEAFF | TRBJ1-1 | NA | TRBV5-1 | NA
TGTGCCAGCAGCTTAGCGAAGAGCGGGTATGGCTACACCTTC | CASSLAKSGYGYTF | TRBJ1-2 | NA | TRBV7-2 | NA
TGTGCCAGCAGTACTCTAGCGGGAGACGGCGAGCAGTACTTC | CASSTLAGDGEQYF | TRBJ2-7 | NA | TRBV6-2/TRBV6-3 | TRBD2
TGTGCCAGCAGCTTAGCGTTCGGCAGGGGCTCTGGAAACACCATATATTTT | CASSLAFGRGSGNTIYF | TRBJ1-3 | NA | TRBV7-2 | NA
TGTGCCAGCAGGACCCAGGTAGGGGGGGGCTCCAGACTAGCGAAACGAGGGGAGCAGTACTTC | CASRTQVGGGSRLAKRGEQYF | TRBJ2-7 | once | TRBV28 | TRBD2
TGCGCCAGCAGCCCTACAGGGTCAAAAAAAGAGACCCAGTACTTC | CASSPTGSKKETQYF | TRBJ2-5 | NA | TRBV5-1 | NA
TGTGCCAGCAGCCAAGATCACTGGGAAAAACTGTTTTTT | CASSQDHWEKLFF | TRBJ1-4 | NA | TRBV4-2 | NA
TGTGCCAGCAGCTTAGACGGTAGCGGGGTTTACAATGAGCAGTTCTTC | CASSLDGSGVYNEQFF | TRBJ2-1 | once | TRBV13 | TRBD2
TGTGCCAGCAGTGAAAGGCGGCCCCAAGAGACCCAGTACTTC | CASSERRPQETQYF | TRBJ2-5 | NA | TRBV6-1 | NA
TGTGCCTGGAGTAAGGACAGGGGGATCGACGAGCAGTACTTC | CAWSKDRGIDEQYF | TRBJ2-7 | NA | TRBV30 | TRBD1
TGTGCCACCAGCAGAGATCTGCGGCTAGCGTTAGGAAATGAGCAGTTCTTC | CATSRDLRLALGNEQFF | TRBJ2-1 | NA | TRBV15 | NA
TGTGCCAGCAGTCAGGGATCCTACGAGCAGTACTTC | CASSQGSYEQYF | TRBJ2-7 | NA | TRBV11-3 | NA
TGTGCCAGCAGTTGGACACGAACCTACGAGCAGTACTTC | CASSWTRTYEQYF | TRBJ2-7 | NA | TRBV6-6 | NA
TGTGCCATCGGGACAGTTAATAATTCACCCCTCCACTTT | CAIGTVNNSPLHF | TRBJ1-6 | NA | TRBV10-3 | TRBD1
TGCGCCAGCAGCATTCGGGACAGGGGGAATTCACCCCTCCACTTT | CASSIRDRGNSPLHF | TRBJ1-6 | NA | TRBV4-3 | TRBD1
TGTGCCACCGAAGAATTTACAGGGGGCTACGAGCAGTACTTC | CATEEFTGGYEQYF | TRBJ2-7 | NA | TRBV28 | TRBD1
TGTGCCAGTAGTATCGTTGAGGGAGAGACCCAGTACTTC | CASSIVEGETQYF | TRBJ2-5 | NA | TRBV19 | NA
TGTGCCAGCAGCTTAGGAGTCCAATCGAGCACAGATACGCAGTATTTT | CASSLGVQSSTDTQYF | TRBJ2-3 | NA | TRBV11-2 | NA
TGTGCCAGCAGCCCTACCCTTGGCGGGATTGGCACCGGGGAGCTGTTTTTT | CASSPTLGGIGTGELFF | TRBJ2-2 | NA | TRBV9 | NA
TGTGCCACTTCCCGGGACTCAAAGTATGGCTACACCTTC | CATSRDSKYGYTF | TRBJ1-2 | NA | TRBV6-4 | NA
TGTGCCAGCGGGAAAGGGGGCACCGGGGAGCTGTTTTTT | CASGKGGTGELFF | TRBJ2-2 | NA | TRBV12-3/TRBV12-4 | NA